The rows below give T cell receptor beta chains drawn from one sample of a study of shared clonotypes between healthy human individuals. Profiling relied on immunoSEQ multiplex PCR, and the TCRdb table lists in-frame clones only, not all of them. The sample lists 2 million to 2.5 million clones; 85% to 95% were seen once. The sequenced sample consisted of naive CD4+ T cells from PBMCs. These receptors originate from a man aged 18 to 30 in good health. Some clones in this sample may be carry-over from other donors' samples. The conserved cysteine and the conserved F or W are not part of the CDR3 here.

v_call | cdr3_aa
TRBV5-8 | ASSRIYYGYT
TRBV29-1 | SVERDRVYNEQF
TRBV7-2 | ASSPTGGAGNQPQH
TRBV7-3 | ASSLRGTGEQF
TRBV7-9 | ASSIDRGAEQY
TRBV6-5 | ASSYDGTDTQY
TRBV5-6 | ASSLTGDRGNEKLF
TRBV5-1 | ASSRGGQVGETQY
TRBV5-1 | ASSLEGQPNTEAF
TRBV6-1 | ASGGQASSYNEQF
TRBV5-1 | ASSLDRGESQPQH
TRBV2 | ASSEEEDYEAF
TRBV27 | ASRIDSIMNTEAF
TRBV6-1 | ASSLTYPSATELF
TRBV5-4 | ASKAGATGELF
TRBV19 | ASQLAGADEQF
TRBV4-1 | ASSQDVLYEQY
TRBV28 | ASSLAGFYNEQF
TRBV6-5 | ASSLNRNTGELF
TRBV5-1 | ASSLGRSSQETQY
TRBV5-4 | ASSSKDSEEKLF
TRBV9 | ASSPQGSITGELF
TRBV5-1 | ASSRPTSGRSYEQF
TRBV6-1 | ASRARNYGYT
TRBV7-9 | ASSRSEGGFYEQY
TRBV7-3 | ASSLSWETEAF
TRBV29-1 | SVGGRARHEQY
TRBV7-3 | ASSLTGEQF
TRBV30 | AWSNGLQETQY
TRBV7-9 | ASSSTGPSPLH
TRBV28 | ASSFPGIRDSKNIQY
TRBV7-9 | ASNLIGASGSRRTDTQY
TRBV4-3 | ASSQGTGGQPQH
TRBV28 | ASSTPARGHGYT
TRBV5-4 | ASSSPPPGQYNEQF
TRBV28 | ASSPPPGQVDYGYT
TRBV5-6 | ASSDWSRTDTQY
TRBV29-1 | SVEVAGSAYEQY
TRBV5-5 | ASSFPGQPQH
TRBV7-9 | ASRRDSQNTEAF
TRBV27 | ASGRDSPYEQY
TRBV15 | ATSRSLEETQY
TRBV7-2 | ASSNRPAGKGTEAF
TRBV9 | ASSLGTSGHYEQY
TRBV11-2 | ASSADSAPGYT
TRBV9 | ASSVSGNTEAF